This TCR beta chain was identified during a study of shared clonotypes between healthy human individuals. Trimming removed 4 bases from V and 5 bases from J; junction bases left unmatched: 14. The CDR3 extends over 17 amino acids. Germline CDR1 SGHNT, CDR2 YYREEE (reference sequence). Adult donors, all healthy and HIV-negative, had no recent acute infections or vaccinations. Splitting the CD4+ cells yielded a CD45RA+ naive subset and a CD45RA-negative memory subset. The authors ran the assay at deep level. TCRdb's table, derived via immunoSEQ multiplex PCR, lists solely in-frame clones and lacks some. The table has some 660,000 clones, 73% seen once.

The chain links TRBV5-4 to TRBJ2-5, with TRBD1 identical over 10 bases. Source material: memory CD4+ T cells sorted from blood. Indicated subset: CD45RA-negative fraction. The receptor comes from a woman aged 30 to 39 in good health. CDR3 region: CASSNYTGTGVVETQYF. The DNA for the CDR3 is TGTGCCAGCAGCAACTATACCGGGACAGGGGTAGTGGAGACCCAGTACTTC.